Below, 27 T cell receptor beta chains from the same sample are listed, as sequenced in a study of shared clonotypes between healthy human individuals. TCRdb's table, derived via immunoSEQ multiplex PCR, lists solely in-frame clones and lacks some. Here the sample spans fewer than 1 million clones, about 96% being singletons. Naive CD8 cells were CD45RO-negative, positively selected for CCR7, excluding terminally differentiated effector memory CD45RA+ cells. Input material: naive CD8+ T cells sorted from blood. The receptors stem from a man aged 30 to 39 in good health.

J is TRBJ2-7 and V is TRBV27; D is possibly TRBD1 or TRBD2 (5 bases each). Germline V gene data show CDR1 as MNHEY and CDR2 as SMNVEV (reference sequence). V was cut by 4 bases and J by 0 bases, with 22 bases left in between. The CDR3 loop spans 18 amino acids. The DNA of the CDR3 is TGTGCCAGCAGTTCCCAATTCAATCCGGGACGGAGCTCCTACGAGCAGTACTTC. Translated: CASSSQFNPGRSSYEQYF.

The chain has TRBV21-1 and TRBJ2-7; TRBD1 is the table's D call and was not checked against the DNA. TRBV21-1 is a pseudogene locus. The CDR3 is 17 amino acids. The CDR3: CASSKATGTGDSHEQYF. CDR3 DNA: TGTGCCAGCAGCAAAGCGACCGGGACAGGGGATTCCCACGAGCAGTACTTC.

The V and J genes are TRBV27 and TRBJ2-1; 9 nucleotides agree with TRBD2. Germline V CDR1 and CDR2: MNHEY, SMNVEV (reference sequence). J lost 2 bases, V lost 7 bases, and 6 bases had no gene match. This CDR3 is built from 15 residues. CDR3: CASNSGTSPYNEQFF. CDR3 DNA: TGTGCCAGCAATTCCGGGACTAGCCCCTACAATGAGCAGTTCTTC.

CDR3 nucleotide sequence: TGTGCCAGCAGCGGTAGCGGGAGGACAGATACGCAGTATTTT. It translates to CASSGSGRTDTQYF. This rearrangement joins TRBV9 to TRBJ2-3; 10 positions agree with TRBD2. V was pared by 3 bases and J by 3 bases, with 1 base of the junction left unmatched. The CDR3 extends over 14 amino acids. CDR1 is SGDLS and CDR2 is YYNGEE in the germline V gene.

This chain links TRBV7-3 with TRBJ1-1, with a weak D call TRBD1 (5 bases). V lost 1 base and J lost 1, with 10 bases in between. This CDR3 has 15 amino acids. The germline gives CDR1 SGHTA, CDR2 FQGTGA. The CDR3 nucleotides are TGTGCCAGCAGCTTAAACGACGGACAGAACACTGAAGCTTTCTTT. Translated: CASSLNDGQNTEAFF.

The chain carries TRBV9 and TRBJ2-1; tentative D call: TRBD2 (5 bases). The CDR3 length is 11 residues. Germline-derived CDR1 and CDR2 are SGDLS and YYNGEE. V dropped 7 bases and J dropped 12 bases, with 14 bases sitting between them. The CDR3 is CASGPTGRQFF. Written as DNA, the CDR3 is TGTGCCAGCGGCCCCACGGGGAGGCAGTTCTTC.

The DNA of the CDR3 is TGTGCCAGCAGCTTTAGCGGGAGGGATGAGCAGTTCTTC. It yields the protein CASSFSGRDEQFF. The chain is built from TRBV7-9 and TRBJ2-1; 11 bases map to TRBD2. The CDR3 length is 13 residues. CDR1 and CDR2 from the germline V gene are SEHNR and FQNEAQ (reference sequence). Trimming took 3 bases from V and 8 from J; bases not matched to a gene: 0.

CDR3 sequence (DNA): TGTGCCAGCAGCCCAAGGGACAGGAATAACTATGGCTACACCTTC. It is translated as CASSPRDRNNYGYTF. The V and J genes are TRBV9 and TRBJ1-2; 8 nucleotides agree with TRBD1. Germline CDR1 SGDLS, CDR2 YYNGEE. This CDR3 contains 15 residues. The J segment lost 1 base and the V segment lost 4 bases, leaving 6 bases of the junction unmatched.

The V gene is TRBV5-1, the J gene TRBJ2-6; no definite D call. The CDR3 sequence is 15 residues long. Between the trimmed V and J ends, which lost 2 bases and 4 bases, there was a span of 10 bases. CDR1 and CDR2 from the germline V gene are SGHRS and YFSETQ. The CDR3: CASSFRAPGANVLTF. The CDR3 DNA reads TGCGCCAGCAGCTTCCGAGCACCCGGGGCCAACGTCCTGACTTTC.

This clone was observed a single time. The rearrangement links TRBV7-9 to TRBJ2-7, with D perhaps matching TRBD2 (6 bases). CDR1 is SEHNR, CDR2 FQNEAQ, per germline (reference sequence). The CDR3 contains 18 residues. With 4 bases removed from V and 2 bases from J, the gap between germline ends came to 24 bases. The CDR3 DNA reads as TGTGCCAGCAGCTCTAGCGTCCCATCTCCGGGAACAGCCTACGAGCAGTACTTC. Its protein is CASSSSVPSPGTAYEQYF.

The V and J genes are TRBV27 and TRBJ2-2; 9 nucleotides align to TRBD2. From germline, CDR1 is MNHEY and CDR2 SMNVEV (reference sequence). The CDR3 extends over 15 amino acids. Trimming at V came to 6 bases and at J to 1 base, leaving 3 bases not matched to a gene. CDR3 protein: CASSLAGLNTGELFF. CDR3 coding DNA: TGTGCCAGCAGCCTAGCGGGACTGAACACCGGGGAGCTGTTTTTT.

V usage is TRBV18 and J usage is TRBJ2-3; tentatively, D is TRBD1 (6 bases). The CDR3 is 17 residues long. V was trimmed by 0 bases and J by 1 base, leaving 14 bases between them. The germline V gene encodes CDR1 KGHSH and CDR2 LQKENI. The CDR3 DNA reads TGTGCCAGCTCACCACCGAGGGGACAATCTGGCACAGATACGCAGTATTTT. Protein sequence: CASSPPRGQSGTDTQYF.

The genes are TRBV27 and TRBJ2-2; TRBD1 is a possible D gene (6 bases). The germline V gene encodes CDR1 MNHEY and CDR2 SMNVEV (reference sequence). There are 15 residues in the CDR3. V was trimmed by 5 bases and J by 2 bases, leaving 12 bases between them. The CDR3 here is CASSPQGHNTGELFF. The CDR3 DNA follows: TGTGCCAGCAGTCCCCAGGGGCACAACACCGGGGAGCTGTTTTTT.

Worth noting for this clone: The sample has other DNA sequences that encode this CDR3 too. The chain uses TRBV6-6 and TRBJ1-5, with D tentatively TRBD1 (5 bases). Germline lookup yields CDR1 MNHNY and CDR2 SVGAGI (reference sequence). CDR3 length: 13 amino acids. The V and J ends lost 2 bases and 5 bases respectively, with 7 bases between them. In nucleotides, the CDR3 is TGTGCCAGCAGTTACCCGGGGGATCAGCCCCAGCATTTT. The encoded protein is CASSYPGDQPQHF.

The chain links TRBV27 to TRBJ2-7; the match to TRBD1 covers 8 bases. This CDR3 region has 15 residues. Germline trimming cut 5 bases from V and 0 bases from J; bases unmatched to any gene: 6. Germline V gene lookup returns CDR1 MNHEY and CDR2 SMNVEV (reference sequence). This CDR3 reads CASSKDRESSYEQYF. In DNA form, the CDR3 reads TGTGCCAGCAGTAAGGACAGGGAAAGCTCCTACGAGCAGTACTTC.

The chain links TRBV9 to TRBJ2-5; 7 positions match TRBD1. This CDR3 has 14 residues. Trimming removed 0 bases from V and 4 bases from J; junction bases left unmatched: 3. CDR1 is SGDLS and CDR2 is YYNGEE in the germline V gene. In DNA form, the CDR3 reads TGTGCCAGCAGCGTAGGGCAGGGGGTAGAGACCCAGTACTTC. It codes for CASSVGQGVETQYF.

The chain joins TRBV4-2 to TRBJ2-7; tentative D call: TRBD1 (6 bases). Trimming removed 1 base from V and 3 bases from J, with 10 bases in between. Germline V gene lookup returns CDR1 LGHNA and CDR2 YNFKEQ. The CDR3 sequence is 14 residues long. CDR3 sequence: CASSQVPGDYEQYF. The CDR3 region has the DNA TGTGCCAGCAGCCAAGTCCCAGGGGACTACGAGCAGTACTTC.

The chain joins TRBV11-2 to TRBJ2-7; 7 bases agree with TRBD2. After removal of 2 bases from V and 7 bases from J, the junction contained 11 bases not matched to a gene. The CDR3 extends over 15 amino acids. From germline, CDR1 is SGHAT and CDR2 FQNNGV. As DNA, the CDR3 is TGTGCCAGCAGCTTAAGTGGACTAGATATGAGTGAGCAGTACTTC. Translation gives CASSLSGLDMSEQYF.

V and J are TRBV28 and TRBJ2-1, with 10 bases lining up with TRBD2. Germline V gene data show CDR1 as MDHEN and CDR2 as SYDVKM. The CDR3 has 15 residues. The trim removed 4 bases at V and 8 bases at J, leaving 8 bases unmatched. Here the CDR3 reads CASSSGTSVHDEQFF. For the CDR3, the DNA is TGTGCCAGCAGTTCCGGGACTAGCGTTCACGATGAGCAGTTCTTC.

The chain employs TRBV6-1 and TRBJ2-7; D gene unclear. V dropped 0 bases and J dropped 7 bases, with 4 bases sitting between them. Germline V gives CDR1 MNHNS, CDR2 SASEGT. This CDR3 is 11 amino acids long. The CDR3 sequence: CASSEAAEQYF. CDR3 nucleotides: TGTGCCAGCAGTGAAGCGGCGGAGCAGTACTTC.

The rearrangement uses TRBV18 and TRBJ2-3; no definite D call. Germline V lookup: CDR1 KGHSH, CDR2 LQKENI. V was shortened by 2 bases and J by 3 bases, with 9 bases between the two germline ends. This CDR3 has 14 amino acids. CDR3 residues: CASSPNRGTDTQYF. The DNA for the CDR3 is TGTGCCAGCTCACCAAACCGCGGAACAGATACGCAGTATTTT.

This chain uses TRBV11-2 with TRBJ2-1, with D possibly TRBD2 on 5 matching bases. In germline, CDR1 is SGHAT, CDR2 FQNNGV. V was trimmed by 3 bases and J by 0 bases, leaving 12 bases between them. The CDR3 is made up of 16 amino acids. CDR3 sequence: CASSLWVTNSYNEQFF. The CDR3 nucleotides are TGTGCCAGCAGCTTGTGGGTGACTAACTCCTACAATGAGCAGTTCTTC.

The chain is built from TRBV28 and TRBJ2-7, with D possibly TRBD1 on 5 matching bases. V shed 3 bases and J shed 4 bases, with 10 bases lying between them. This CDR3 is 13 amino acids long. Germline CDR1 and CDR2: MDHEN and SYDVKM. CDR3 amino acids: CASSFDRPYEQYF. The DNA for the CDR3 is TGTGCCAGCAGTTTCGACAGACCATACGAGCAGTACTTC.

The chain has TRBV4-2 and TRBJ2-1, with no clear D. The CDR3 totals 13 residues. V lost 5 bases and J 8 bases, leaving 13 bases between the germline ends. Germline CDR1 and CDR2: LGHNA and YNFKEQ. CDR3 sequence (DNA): TGTGCCAGCAGCTATCTGGAGACCGATGAGCAGTTCTTC. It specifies CASSYLETDEQFF.

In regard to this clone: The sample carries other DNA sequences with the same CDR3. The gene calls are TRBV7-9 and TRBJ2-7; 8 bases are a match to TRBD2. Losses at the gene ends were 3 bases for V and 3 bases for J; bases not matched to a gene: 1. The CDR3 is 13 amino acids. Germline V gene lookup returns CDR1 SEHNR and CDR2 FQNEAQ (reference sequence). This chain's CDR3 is CASSFSGNYEQYF. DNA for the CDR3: TGTGCCAGCAGCTTTAGCGGGAACTACGAGCAGTACTTC.

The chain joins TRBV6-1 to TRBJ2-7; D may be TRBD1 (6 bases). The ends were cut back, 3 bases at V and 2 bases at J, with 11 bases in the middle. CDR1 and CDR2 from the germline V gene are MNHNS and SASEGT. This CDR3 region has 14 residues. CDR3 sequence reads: CASSEAEGAYEQYF. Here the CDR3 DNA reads TGTGCCAGCAGTGAGGCAGAGGGGGCCTACGAGCAGTACTTC.

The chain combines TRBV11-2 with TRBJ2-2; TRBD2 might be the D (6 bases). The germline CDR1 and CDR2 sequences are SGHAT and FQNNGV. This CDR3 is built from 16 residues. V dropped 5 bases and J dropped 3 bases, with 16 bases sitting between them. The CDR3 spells CASSHLPGEDTGELFF. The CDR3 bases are TGTGCCAGCAGCCACCTGCCGGGAGAGGACACCGGGGAGCTGTTTTTT.